This T cell receptor beta chain derives from a study of cytomegalovirus exposure and HLA in healthy donors. Study results and caveats: Reported results showed that the classifier diagnosed cytomegalovirus status with high specificity and sensitivity. Exclusion applied to some V segments, including TRBV6-2 and TRBV6-3, as they were indistinguishable.

The CDR3 contains 17 residues. Germline CDR1 reads LNHDA; CDR2 reads SQIVND (reference sequence). Trimming removed 3 bases from V and 3 bases from J; junction bases left unmatched: 10. At collection, donors were nominally healthy, but unrecorded immune exposures were probable. A word on this clone: The antigen remains unidentified.

The primer mix had 60 Vbeta and 13 Jbeta primers. Study processing details: As a later analysis found, there were tens of millions of unique TCR beta chains, of which about 10 million were shared. The repertoire was sequenced with immunoSEQ multiplex PCR; TCRdb's copy has only in-frame clones and lacks some. V, J and clone size are taken as reported in that table, and D and trimming were inferred from the DNA itself. The top ten hold less than 3.5% of the sample, which has 100,000 or so clones, over 65% seen once. The clonotype was recovered from a female donor in good health and CMV-seronegative. The chain uses TRBV19 and TRBJ1-1; 10 bases map to TRBD1. Sequenced sample: PBMCs. The DNA for the CDR3 is TGTGCCAGTAGTATTCTCGGACAGGGGGGTTGGGACACTGAAGCTTTCTTT. Protein sequence: CASSILGQGGWDTEAFF.